This T cell receptor (beta chain) appears in the sequencing data of a study of blood T cell repertoires in COVID-19. In the study overall: Donors in Cohort 3 who had recovered were those with two negative PCRs, healthcare professional clearance, or resolution of their symptoms.

Some clones are missing from TCRdb's copy, which holds only in-frame ones; the method was immunoSEQ multiplex PCR. This repertoire shows 200,000 to 250,000 clones, roughly nine tenths found once; its top ten account for approximately 3.3%. Sample: PBMCs or T cells enriched from blood (not recorded which). The clonotype was recovered from a woman in her 50s in a cohort exposed to, infected with or recovered from COVID-19 (not recorded which).

For the CDR3, the DNA is TGTGCTAGTGGTTTGGTCCTGGGCAGGCGTGGGAATTCACCCCTCCACTTT. Its protein product is CASGLVLGRRGNSPLHF. The chain recombines TRBV12-5 with TRBJ1-6; D call uncertain. Germline values: CDR1 LGHNT, CDR2 FRNRAP. The CDR3 has 17 amino acids. V was trimmed by 0 bases and J by 7 bases, leaving 16 bases between them.